This TCR beta chain originates from a study of PD-1 blockade in classical Hodgkin lymphoma. Assay used: immunoSEQ multiplex PCR; TCRdb lists only in-frame clones, some missing. This table has about 7,800 clones, 75% to 80% appearing once. V trimming: 9 bases; J trimming: 7 bases; junction bases outside the gene matches: 4. This CDR3 is built from 12 residues. Germline CDR1 reads ENHRY; CDR2 reads SYGVKD. Time point noted: cycle 4 day 1 (C4D1), after less than 7 weeks of nivolumab. Each patient relapsed following autologous stem cell transplantation, and prior brentuximab vedotin exposure differed. Magnetic negative selection of thawed PBMCs yielded the CD8+ T cells. On this clone: The antigen remains unidentified.

Regarding the study as a whole: What drove the repertoire differences, possibly disease activity or prior therapy, has not been defined.

The sequencing here drew on CD8+ T cells from blood, taken before the fourth cycle of nivolumab. The chain has TRBV10-3 and TRBJ1-2; 11 positions agree with TRBD1. The receptor was derived from a human donor with classical Hodgkin lymphoma. CDR3 DNA: TGTGCCATAGGACAGGGGGCGGTTGGCTACACCTTC. This encodes CAIGQGAVGYTF.